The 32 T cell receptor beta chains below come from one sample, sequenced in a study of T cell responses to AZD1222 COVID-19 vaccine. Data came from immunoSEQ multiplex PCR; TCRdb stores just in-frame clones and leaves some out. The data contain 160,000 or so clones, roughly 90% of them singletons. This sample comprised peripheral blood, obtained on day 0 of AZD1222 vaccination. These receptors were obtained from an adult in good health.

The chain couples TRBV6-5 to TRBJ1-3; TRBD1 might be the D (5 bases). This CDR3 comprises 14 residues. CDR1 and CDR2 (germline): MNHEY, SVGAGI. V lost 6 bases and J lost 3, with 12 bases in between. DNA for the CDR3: TGTGCCAGCAGACCCGCAGGGAGTGGAAACACCATATATTTT. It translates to CASRPAGSGNTIYF.

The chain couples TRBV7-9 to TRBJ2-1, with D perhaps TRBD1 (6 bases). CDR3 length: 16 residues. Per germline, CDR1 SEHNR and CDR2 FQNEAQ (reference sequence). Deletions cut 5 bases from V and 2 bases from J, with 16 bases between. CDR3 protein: CASSPRGTPAYNEQFF. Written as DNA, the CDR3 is TGTGCCAGCAGCCCTAGGGGGACGCCGGCCTACAATGAGCAGTTCTTC.

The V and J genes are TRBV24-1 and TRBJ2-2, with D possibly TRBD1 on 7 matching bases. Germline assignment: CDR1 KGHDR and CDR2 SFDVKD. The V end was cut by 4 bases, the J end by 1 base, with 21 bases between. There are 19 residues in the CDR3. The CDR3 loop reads CATSEGRTGPGMNTGELFF. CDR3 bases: TGTGCCACCAGTGAGGGGAGGACAGGCCCGGGTATGAACACCGGGGAGCTGTTTTTT.

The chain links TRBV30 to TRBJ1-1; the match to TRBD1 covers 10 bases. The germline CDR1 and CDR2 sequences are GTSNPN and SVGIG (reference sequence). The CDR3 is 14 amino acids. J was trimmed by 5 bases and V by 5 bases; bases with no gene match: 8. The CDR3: CAWGAGTGVTEAFF. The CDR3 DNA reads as TGTGCCTGGGGGGCCGGGACAGGGGTTACTGAAGCTTTCTTT.

The CDR3 nucleotides are TGTGCCAGCAGCGCGTCTAGCGGGAACTACAATGAGCAGTTCTTC. Translated, it gives CASSASSGNYNEQFF. The chain links TRBV7-2 to TRBJ2-1; TRBD2 agrees at 9 bases. The CDR3 spans 15 residues. Trimming removed 5 bases from V and 3 bases from J; junction bases left unmatched: 5. Germline assignment: CDR1 SGHTA and CDR2 FQGNSA.

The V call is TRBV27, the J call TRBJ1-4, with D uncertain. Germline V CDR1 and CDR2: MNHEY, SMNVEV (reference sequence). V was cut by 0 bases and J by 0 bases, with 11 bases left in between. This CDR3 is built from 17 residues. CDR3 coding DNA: TGTGCCAGCAGTTTATCGTTTCTGGGGACAACTAATGAAAAACTGTTTTTT. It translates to CASSLSFLGTTNEKLFF.

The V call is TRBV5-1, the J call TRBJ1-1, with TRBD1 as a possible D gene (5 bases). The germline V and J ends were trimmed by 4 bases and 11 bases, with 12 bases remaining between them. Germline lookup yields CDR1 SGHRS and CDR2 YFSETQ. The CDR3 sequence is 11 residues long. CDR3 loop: CASSGDYEAFF. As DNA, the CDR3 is TGCGCCAGCAGCGGGGACTACGAGGCTTTCTTT.

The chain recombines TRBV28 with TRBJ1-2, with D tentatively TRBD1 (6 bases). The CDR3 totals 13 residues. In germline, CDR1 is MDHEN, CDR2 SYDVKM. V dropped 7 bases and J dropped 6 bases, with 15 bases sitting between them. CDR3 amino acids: CASNLGTIDGYTF. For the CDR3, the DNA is TGTGCCAGCAATCTTGGGACAATTGATGGCTACACCTTC.

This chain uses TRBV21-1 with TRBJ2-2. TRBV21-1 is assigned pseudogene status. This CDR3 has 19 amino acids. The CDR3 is CASSPPGVKETDGTGELFF. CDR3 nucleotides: TGTGCCAGCAGCCCACCCGGAGTGAAGGAGACGGACGGCACCGGGGAGCTGTTTTTT.

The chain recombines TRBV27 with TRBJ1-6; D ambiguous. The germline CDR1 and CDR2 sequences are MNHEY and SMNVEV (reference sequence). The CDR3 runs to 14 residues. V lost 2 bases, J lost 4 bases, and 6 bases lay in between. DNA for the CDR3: TGTGCCAGCAGTTTAGACGATTATAATTCACCCCTCCACTTT. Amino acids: CASSLDDYNSPLHF.

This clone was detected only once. The CDR3 DNA sequence: TGTGCCAGCAGTGAAGGAGCGTCCTACACTGAAGCTTTCTTT. Its protein is CASSEGASYTEAFF. This rearrangement joins TRBV25-1 to TRBJ1-1; no reliable D call. V was pared by 2 bases and J by 3 bases, with 10 bases between. The CDR3 covers 14 residues. Germline V gene lookup returns CDR1 MGHDK and CDR2 SYGVNS.

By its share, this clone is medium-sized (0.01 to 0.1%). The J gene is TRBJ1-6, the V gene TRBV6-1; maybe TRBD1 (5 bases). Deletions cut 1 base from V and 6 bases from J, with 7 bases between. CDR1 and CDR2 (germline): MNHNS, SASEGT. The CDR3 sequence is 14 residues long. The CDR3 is CASSEGGGNSPLHF. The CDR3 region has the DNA TGTGCCAGCAGTGAAGGGGGCGGTAATTCACCCCTCCACTTT.

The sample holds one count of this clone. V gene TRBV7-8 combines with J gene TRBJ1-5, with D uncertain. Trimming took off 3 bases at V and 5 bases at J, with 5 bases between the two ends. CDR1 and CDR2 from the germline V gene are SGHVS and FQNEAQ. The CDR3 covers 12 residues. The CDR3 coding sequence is TGTGCCAGCAGCTTCCCCGATCAGCCCCAGCATTTT. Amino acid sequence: CASSFPDQPQHF.

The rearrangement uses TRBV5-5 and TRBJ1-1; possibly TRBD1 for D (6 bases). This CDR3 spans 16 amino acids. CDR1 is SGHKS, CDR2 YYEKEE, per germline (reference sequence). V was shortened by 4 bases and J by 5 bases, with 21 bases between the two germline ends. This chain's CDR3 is CASSRPGGARLTEAFF. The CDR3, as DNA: TGTGCCAGCAGCCGCCCTGGGGGGGCTAGGTTGACTGAAGCTTTCTTT.

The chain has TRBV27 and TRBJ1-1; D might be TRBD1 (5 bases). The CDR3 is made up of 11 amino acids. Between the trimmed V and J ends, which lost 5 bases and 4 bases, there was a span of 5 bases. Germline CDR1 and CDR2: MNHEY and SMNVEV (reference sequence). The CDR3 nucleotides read TGTGCCAGCAGTGGGACCACTGAAGCTTTCTTT. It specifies CASSGTTEAFF.

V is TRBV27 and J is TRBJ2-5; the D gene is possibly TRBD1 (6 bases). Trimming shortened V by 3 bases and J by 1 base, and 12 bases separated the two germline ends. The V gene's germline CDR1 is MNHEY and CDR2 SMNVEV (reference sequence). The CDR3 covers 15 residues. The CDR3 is CASSFGDIPQETQYF. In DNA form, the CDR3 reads TGTGCCAGCAGTTTCGGGGACATCCCCCAAGAGACCCAGTACTTC.

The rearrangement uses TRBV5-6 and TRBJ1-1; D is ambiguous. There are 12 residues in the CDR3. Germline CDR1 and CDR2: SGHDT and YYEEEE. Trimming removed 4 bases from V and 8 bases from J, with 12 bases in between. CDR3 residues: CASSLEAQEAFF. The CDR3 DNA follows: TGTGCCAGCAGCCTTGAGGCCCAAGAAGCTTTCTTT.

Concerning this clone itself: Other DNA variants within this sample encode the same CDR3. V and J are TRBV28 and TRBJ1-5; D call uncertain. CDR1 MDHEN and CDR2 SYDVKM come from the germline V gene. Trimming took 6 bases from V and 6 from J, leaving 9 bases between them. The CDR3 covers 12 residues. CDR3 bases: TGTGCCAGCAGCTCGGGTAGTCAGCCCCAGCATTTT. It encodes CASSSGSQPQHF.

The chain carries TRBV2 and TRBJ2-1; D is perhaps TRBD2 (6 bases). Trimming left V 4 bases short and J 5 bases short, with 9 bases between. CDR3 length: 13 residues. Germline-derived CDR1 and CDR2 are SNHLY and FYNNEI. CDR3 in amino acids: CASSADYNNEQFF. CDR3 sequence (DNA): TGTGCCAGCAGTGCGGACTATAACAATGAGCAGTTCTTC.

CDR3 sequence (DNA): TGCGCCAGCAGGCAGCAGGGGGGCACTGAAGCTTTCTTT. It yields the protein CASRQQGGTEAFF. The V gene is TRBV5-1, the J gene TRBJ1-1; 7 positions match TRBD1. The CDR3 is made up of 13 amino acids. V dropped 5 bases and J dropped 4; count of bases not matched to a gene: 5. CDR1 and CDR2 from the germline V gene are SGHRS and YFSETQ.

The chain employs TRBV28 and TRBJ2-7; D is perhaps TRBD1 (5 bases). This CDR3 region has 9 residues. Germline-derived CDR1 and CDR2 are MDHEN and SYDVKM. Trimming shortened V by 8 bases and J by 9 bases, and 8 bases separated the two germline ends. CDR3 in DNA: TGTGCCAGCGGACACGTGCAGTACTTC. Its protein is CASGHVQYF.

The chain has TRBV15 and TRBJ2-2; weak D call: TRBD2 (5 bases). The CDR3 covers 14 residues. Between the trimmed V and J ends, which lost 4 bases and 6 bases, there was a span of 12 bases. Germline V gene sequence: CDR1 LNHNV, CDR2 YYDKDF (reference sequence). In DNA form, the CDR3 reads TGTGCCACCAGCACTAGCTGGGGTGCCGGGGAGCTGTTTTTT. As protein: CATSTSWGAGELFF.

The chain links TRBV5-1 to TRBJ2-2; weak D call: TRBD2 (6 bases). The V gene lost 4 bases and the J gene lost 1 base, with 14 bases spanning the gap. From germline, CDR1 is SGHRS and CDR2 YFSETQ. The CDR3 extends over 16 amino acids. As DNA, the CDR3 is TGCGCCAGCAGCGTCCTTCCGGGGGAGAACACCGGGGAGCTGTTTTTT. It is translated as CASSVLPGENTGELFF.

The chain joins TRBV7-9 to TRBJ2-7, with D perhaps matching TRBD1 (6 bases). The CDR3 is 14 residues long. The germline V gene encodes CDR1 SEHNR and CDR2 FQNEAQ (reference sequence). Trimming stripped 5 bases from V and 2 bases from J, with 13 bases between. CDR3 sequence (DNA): TGTGCCAGCAGCCATAGACAGGAGCCCTACGAGCAGTACTTC. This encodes CASSHRQEPYEQYF.

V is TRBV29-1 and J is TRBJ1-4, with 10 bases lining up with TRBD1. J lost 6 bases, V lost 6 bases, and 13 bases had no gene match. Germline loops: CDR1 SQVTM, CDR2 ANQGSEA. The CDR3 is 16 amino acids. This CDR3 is CSVTTGTGVGDEKLFF. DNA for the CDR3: TGCAGCGTCACGACCGGGACAGGGGTTGGTGATGAAAAACTGTTTTTT. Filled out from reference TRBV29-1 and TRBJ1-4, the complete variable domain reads SAVISQKPSRDICQRGTSLTIQCQVDSQVTMMFWYRQQPGQSLTLIATANQGSEATYESGFVIDKFPISRPNLTFSTLTVSNMSPEDSSIYLCSVTTGTGVGDEKLFFGSGTQLSVL.

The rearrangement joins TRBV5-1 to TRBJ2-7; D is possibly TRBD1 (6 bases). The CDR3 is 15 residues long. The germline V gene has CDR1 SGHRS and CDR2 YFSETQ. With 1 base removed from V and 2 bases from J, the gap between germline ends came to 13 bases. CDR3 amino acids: CASSLRGTPAYEQYF. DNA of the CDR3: TGCGCCAGCAGCTTGAGGGGGACACCCGCCTACGAGCAGTACTTC.

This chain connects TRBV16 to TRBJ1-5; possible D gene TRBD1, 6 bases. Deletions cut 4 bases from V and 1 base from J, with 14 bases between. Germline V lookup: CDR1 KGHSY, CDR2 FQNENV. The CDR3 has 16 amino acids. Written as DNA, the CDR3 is TGTGCCAGCAGCCCACGGGGACAAGGGAGCAATCAGCCCCAGCATTTT. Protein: CASSPRGQGSNQPQHF.

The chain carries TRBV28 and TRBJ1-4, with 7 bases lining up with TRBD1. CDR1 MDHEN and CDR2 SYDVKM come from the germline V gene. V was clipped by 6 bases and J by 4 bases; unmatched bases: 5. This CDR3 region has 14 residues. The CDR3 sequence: CASSLTGFNEKLFF. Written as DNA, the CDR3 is TGTGCCAGCAGCCTGACAGGGTTTAATGAAAAACTGTTTTTT.

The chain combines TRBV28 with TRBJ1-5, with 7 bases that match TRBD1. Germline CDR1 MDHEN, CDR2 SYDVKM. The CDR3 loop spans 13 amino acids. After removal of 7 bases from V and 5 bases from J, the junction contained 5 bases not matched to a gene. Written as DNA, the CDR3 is TGTGCCAGCACCGGGACAGTCTATCAGCCCCAGCATTTT. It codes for CASTGTVYQPQHF.

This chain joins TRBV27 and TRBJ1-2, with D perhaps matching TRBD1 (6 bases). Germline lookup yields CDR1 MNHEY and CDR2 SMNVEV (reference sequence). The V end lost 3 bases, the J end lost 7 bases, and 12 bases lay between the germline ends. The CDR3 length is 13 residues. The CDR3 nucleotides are TGTGCCAGCAGTTTTGGGGGGCGCGCTGGCTACACCTTC. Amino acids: CASSFGGRAGYTF.

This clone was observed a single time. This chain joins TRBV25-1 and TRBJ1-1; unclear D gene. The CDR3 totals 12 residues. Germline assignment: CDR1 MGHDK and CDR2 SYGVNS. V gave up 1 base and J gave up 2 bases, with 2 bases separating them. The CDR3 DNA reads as TGTGCCAGCAGTGAATTAAACACTGAAGCTTTCTTT. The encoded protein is CASSELNTEAFF.

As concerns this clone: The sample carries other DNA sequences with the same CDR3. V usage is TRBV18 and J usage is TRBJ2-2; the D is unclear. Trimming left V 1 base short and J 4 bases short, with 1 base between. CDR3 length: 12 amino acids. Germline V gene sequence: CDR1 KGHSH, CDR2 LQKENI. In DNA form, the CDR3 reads TGTGCCAGCTCACCACGCACCGGGGAGCTGTTTTTT. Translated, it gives CASSPRTGELFF.